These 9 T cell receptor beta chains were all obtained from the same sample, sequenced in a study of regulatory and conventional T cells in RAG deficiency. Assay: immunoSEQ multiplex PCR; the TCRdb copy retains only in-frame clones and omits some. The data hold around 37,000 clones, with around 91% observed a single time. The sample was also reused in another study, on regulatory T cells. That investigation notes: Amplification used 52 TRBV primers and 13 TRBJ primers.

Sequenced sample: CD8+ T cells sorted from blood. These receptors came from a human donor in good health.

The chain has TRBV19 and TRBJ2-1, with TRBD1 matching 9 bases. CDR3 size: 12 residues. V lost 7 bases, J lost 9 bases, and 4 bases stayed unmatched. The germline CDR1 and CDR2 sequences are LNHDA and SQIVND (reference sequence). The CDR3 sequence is CASTTGGFEQFF. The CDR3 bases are TGTGCCAGTACGACAGGGGGTTTTGAGCAGTTCTTC.

The CDR3, as DNA: TGTGCCAGCAGCTTAGGCCTCAATCAGCCCCAGCATTTT. Protein product: CASSLGLNQPQHF. The chain employs TRBV7-9 and TRBJ1-5; D not certain. The CDR3 covers 13 residues. Trimming stripped 1 base from V and 3 bases from J, with 4 bases between. Germline V lookup: CDR1 SEHNR, CDR2 FQNEAQ (reference sequence).

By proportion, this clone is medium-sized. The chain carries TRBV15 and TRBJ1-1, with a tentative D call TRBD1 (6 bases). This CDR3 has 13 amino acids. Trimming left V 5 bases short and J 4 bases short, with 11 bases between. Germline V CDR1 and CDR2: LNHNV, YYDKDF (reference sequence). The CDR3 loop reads CATSGQMGTEAFF. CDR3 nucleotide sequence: TGTGCCACCAGCGGACAGATGGGCACTGAAGCTTTCTTT.

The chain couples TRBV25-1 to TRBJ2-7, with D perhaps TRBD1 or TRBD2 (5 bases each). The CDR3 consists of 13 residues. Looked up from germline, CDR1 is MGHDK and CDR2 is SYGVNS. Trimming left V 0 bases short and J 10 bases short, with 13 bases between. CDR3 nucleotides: TGTGCCAGCAGTGAATATATTGGGGGAACCCAGTACTTC. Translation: CASSEYIGGTQYF.

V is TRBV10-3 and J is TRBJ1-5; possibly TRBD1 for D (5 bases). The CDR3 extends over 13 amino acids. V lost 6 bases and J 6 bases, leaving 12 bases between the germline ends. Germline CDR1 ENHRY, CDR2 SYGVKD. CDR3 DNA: TGTGCCATCAGCTGGGACCCTGGTCAGCCCCAGCATTTT. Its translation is CAISWDPGQPQHF.

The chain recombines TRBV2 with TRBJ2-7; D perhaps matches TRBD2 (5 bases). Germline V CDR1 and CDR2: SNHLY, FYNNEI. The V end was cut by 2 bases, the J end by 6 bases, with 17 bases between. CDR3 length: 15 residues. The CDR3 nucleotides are TGTGCCAGCAGTGAACAGCAGGCAACGGGATCCGAGCAGTACTTC. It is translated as CASSEQQATGSEQYF.

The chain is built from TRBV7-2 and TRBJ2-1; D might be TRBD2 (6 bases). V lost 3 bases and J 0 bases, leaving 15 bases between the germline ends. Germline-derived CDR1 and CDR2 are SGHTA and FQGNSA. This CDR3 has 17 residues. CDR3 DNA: TGTGCCAGCAGCTTTTGGCGGGACCCGAGCTCCTACAATGAGCAGTTCTTC. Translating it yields CASSFWRDPSSYNEQFF.

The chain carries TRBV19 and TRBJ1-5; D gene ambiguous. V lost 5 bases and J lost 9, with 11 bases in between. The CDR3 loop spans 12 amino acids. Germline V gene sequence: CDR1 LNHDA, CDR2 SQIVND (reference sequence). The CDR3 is CASSRRKLPQHF. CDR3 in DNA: TGTGCCAGTAGTCGCCGTAAGCTGCCCCAGCATTTT.

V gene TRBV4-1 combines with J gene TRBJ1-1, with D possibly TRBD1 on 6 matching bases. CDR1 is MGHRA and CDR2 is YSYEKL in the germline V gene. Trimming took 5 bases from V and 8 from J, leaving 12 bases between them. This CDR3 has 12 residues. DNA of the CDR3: TGCGCCAGCAGCTTTCTCGACAGGGAAGCTTTCTTT. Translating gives CASSFLDREAFF.